This TCR beta chain came from a study of T cell repertoires in aging, cancer and after chemotherapy (dated by TCRdb to about 2019). Turning to the overall study: The donors fell into six age groups ranging from 30 or younger to 70 or older, and each group had at least three individuals. Paired pre- and post-chemotherapy samples in the hematological group came from chronic lymphocytic leukemia patients treated with fludarabine- or bendamustine-based regimens. The full dataset contained several million TCR reads. To look at immunoaging and at how T cells reconstitute after chemotherapy, the study profiled TCR beta repertoires in peripheral blood from both healthy donors and cancer patients. The cohort comprised 220 or so cancer patients, 94 with hematological and around 120 with solid cancers, plus 95 healthy donors as a reference group.

Of note for this clonotype: There is no known antigen for this receptor. No quality values exist for individual bases; no much larger clone is one base distant.

CDR1 and CDR2 are drawn from the germline V gene: SGHTA, FQGNSA. Trimming leaves V shorter by 5 bases and J shorter by 4 bases, with the junction holding 9 bases beyond the gene matches. The CDR3 runs 17 residues from the cysteine to the phenylalanine. The sequence is cut down to CDR3 DNA, 51 bases in frame from base 1. Rearranged TRB sequences spanning V, D and J segments were amplified by multiplex touch-down PCR using a mixed TRB-A/B primer pool. Illumina adapters and sample indices were attached to the amplicons in two consecutive PCR reactions using Phusion HS II polymerase. Amplicons were gel-purified using the NucleoSpin Gel and PCR Clean-up kit and were subsequently checked with Qubit and an Agilent 2100 Bioanalyzer. The libraries were sequenced on an Illumina MiSeq with 600-cycle, single-indexed, paired-end runs. Per the source publication's procedure: Processing of the TRB sequences was carried out with MiXCR versions 2.12 and 3.0.5. Each unique CDR3 nucleotide sequence counted as one clone, and only productive sequences with at least two reads were retained. The repertoire metrics were Shannon diversity, evenness, clonality (calculated as one minus evenness), and diversity profiles parameterized by alpha from 0 to 5. Generation probabilities of clones in paired pre- and post-chemotherapy samples were computed with the IGoR algorithm. TCRdb took the public reads, trimmed them with fastp at Q25, ran MiXCR for clone calling and kept in-frame beta chains. Each CDR3 protein gets just one entry, which takes the most common genes and DNA from the rows behind it. The V and J calls and clone size are TCRdb's, not the authors'. For this sample the table gives about 3,300 distinct CDR3 sequences, of which under 25% were detected only once. The ten largest clones represent roughly a fifth of the sample.

TCR beta rearrangements were amplified from genomic DNA extracted from peripheral blood rather than from sorted cells or RNA. What the authors observed across the whole study: In both cancer cohorts, the median generation probability rose over the chemotherapy interval, which suggests that the repertoire was reconstituted through rebound thymic output. In healthy donors, the decline in TCR diversity with age was mainly due to loss of richness, whereas in cancer patients loss of evenness also played a role. Untreated patients with hematological or solid cancers showed significantly lower blood TCR diversity and higher clonality than age-matched healthy donors. The authors noted that the repertoire data do not allow conclusions about immunological memory after chemotherapy. Hematological cancer patients had infiltration of lymphoid organs, and this infiltration may itself impair thymic emigration or peripheral T cell expansion.

The TCR was taken from a human donor with a blood cancer. The chain is assembled from TRBV7-2 and TRBJ2-1; TRBD2 aligns with 12 central bases. The specimen was blood. Here is the DNA: TGTGCCAGCAGCCCCCGGACTAGCGGGGCACTTTACAATGAGCAGTTCTTC. Its product reads: CASSPRTSGALYNEQFF.